These 4 T cell receptor beta chains share one sample of origin, sequenced in a study of tumor and adjacent non-tumor tissue in lung cancer. No cell sorting was done before RNA was extracted from the tissue. This non-tumor lung sample came from over 3 cm beyond the tumor edge. A modified ARM-PCR protocol with three rounds of nested PCR amplified TCRbeta. TCRdb recomputed calls from the multiplex PCR reads with MiXCR, one row per CDR3 protein. The sample includes 90,000 to 100,000 distinct CDR3 sequences, 75% to 85% of them seen just once. The material sequenced was distant non-tumor lung tissue. These receptors all stem from a man in his sixties with small cell lung cancer.

A remark on this clonotype: This could be a read error, since a much larger clone is one nucleotide away. CDR3 residues: CSANAQRGGVNTEAFF. CDR3 DNA sequence: TGCAGTGCTAACGCCCAGAGGGGGGGCGTGAACACTGAAGCTTTCTTT. The V call is TRBV20-1, the J call TRBJ1-1, with D possibly TRBD1 on 6 matching bases. CDR3 length: 16 amino acids. Looked up from germline, CDR1 is DFQATT and CDR2 is SNEGSKA (reference sequence). Trimming took off 4 bases at V and 0 bases at J, with 18 bases between the two ends.

As concerns this clonotype: One end of the junction fails to match germline, which may point to a read error. This chain joins TRBV11-1 and TRBJ2-6; a weak D match, TRBD2 (6 bases). CDR1 SGHAT and CDR2 FQDESV come from the germline V gene (reference sequence). This CDR3 has 15 residues. The CDR3 nucleotides read TGTGGCAGCAGCCTAGCGTACTCTGGGGCCAATGTTCTGACTTTC. Protein sequence: CGSSLAYSGANVLTF.

This clonotype has at least ten counts. The rearrangement joins TRBV6-5 to TRBJ2-7, with D hard to call. With 10 bases removed from V and 1 base from J, the gap between germline ends came to 14 bases. Germline CDR1 reads MNHEY; CDR2 reads SVGAGI. The CDR3 covers 13 residues. CDR3 amino acids: CATTRPTSYEQYF. In DNA form, the CDR3 reads TGTGCCACGACCCGACCGACGTCCTACGAGCAGTACTTC.

In regard to this clonotype: Because the CDR3's place on the DNA is in doubt, the DNA is left out and the CDR3 is given as listed by TCRdb. The rearrangement links TRBV6-6 to TRBJ2-2. Per the germline V gene, CDR1 is MNHNY and CDR2 is SVGAGI (reference sequence). The length of the CDR3 is 13 amino acids, counting both ends. CDR3 sequence: CASSSSNTVKLFF.